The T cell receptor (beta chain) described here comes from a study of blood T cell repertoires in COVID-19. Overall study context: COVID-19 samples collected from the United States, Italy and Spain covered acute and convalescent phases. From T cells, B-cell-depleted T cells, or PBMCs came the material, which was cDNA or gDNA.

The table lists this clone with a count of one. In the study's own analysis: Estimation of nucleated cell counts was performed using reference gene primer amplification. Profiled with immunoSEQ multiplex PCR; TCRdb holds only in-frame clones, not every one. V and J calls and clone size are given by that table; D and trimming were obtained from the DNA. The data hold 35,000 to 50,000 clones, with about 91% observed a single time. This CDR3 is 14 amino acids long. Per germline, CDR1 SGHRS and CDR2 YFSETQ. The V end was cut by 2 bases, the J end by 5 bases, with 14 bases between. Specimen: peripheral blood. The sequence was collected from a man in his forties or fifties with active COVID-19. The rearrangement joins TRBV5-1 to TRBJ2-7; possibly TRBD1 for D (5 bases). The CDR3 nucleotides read TGCGCCAGCAGCTTAGGGCAGGGATCCCACGAGCAGTACTTC. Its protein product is CASSLGQGSHEQYF.